The rows below give T cell receptor beta chains drawn from one sample of a study of blood T cells in healthy people across ages. Via MiXCR, TCRdb re-called the 5' RACE reads, giving one row per CDR3 protein. Of approximately 850,000 distinct CDR3 sequences in the sample, around 45% were seen once. Sample: blood. These receptor sequences come from a man between 60 and 70 years old in good health. Both conserved end residues are part of each CDR3. Fields, in order: CDR3 DNA, CDR3 protein, D gene, J gene, V gene, clone size. The D gene is left open where the match is weak. Size tells how often a clone was seen (once, few, many) or the class of an expanded clone, and some rows leave it out.

TGTGCCAGCAGTGAACGAGGGTATAATTCACCCCTCCACTTT	CASSERGYNSPLHF	-	TRBJ1-6	TRBV6-1	-
TGTGCCAGCAGTACCTCGGGGACAGGGGCAACCTACGAGCAGTACTTC	CASSTSGTGATYEQYF	TRBD1	TRBJ2-7	TRBV28	-
TGCGCCAGCAGCTTACTAAGCGGGGGTTACAATGAGCAGTTCTTC	CASSLLSGGYNEQFF	TRBD2	TRBJ2-1	TRBV5-1	many
TGCAGTGCTGTTAAACGGGGGCTTGGCACAGATACGCAGTATTTT	CSAVKRGLGTDTQYF	-	TRBJ2-3	TRBV20-1	-
TGTGCCAGCAGCCCAAATTGGGGAGTCAAAAACATTCAGTACTTC	CASSPNWGVKNIQYF	-	TRBJ2-4	TRBV7-2	few
TGTGCCAGCAGTGACGGGAGCGGGGGCACAGATACGCAGTATTTT	CASSDGSGGTDTQYF	TRBD2	TRBJ2-3	TRBV2	many
TGCAGTTTCCCGACTAGAGAATCGCCCAATGAGCAGTTCTTC	CSFPTRESPNEQFF	-	TRBJ2-1	TRBV20-1	-
TGTGCCAGCAGTTCGGGGAATGAGCAGTTCTTC	CASSSGNEQFF	-	TRBJ2-1	TRBV12-3/TRBV12-4	many
TGCACCAGCAGCGGGGGACAGGGGAACTATGGCTACACCTTC	CTSSGGQGNYGYTF	TRBD1	TRBJ1-2	TRBV5-1	-
TGCGCCAGCAGTGTCTTTACTGAGTATGGCTACACCTTC	CASSVFTEYGYTF	-	TRBJ1-2	TRBV10-2	-
TGTGCCAGCAGCTTACTTGCGGGGGCCACCCTGGGCGAGCAGTACTTC	CASSLLAGATLGEQYF	-	TRBJ2-7	TRBV11-2	few
TGTGCCAGCAGCCGGGACAGATACAGTCAGCCCCAGCATTTT	CASSRDRYSQPQHF	TRBD1	TRBJ1-5	TRBV6-5	-
TGTGCCAGCAGTTCCACCACAGGGTTAGGGGGTGGCTACACCTTC	CASSSTTGLGGGYTF	-	TRBJ1-2	TRBV28	-
TGTGCCAGCAGCCCGGATACCACTGAAGCTTTCTTT	CASSPDTTEAFF	-	TRBJ1-1	TRBV2	-
TGCAGTGCTAGAGCCCCAACAGGGAAACTTTTCTATGGCTACACCTTC	CSARAPTGKLFYGYTF	-	TRBJ1-2	TRBV20-1	-
TGTGCCAGCACCTACGGCCTCTACGAGCAGTACTTC	CASTYGLYEQYF	-	TRBJ2-7	TRBV6-2/TRBV6-3	few
TGTGCCAGCATCCAACAGGGGGGGAAAGAGACCCAGTACTTC	CASIQQGGKETQYF	-	TRBJ2-5	TRBV12-3/TRBV12-4	-
TGTGCCAGCAGCTTAGAGGGACAGCCCGGTGAGACCCAGTACTTC	CASSLEGQPGETQYF	TRBD1	TRBJ2-5	TRBV13	-
TGTGTCATCAGCCGGGGACAGGGGGCAGGAGAGACCCAGTACTTC	CVISRGQGAGETQYF	TRBD1	TRBJ2-5	TRBV10-3	-
TGCAGTGCTAGTGGCCTATCGGAGACCCAGTACTTC	CSASGLSETQYF	-	TRBJ2-5	TRBV20-1	-
TGCAGTGCTAGGGTAGAGCAGCAGTACTTC	CSARVEQQYF	-	TRBJ2-7	TRBV20-1	few
TGCGCCAGCAGCCAAATTCTACATGATACGCAGTATTTT	CASSQILHDTQYF	-	TRBJ2-3	TRBV4-3	many
TGTGCCAGCAGCCCAGCGGGCAGCACAGATACGCAGTATTTT	CASSPAGSTDTQYF	-	TRBJ2-3	TRBV28	many
TGTGCCAGCAGCGCACCGGGACTAGCCCACACCGGGGAGCTGTTTTTT	CASSAPGLAHTGELFF	TRBD2	TRBJ2-2	TRBV6-5	-
TGTGCCAGCACCCCCTTCCGCGTTAATAGCAATCAGCCCCAGCATTTT	CASTPFRVNSNQPQHF	-	TRBJ1-5	TRBV6-2/TRBV6-3	few
TGTGCCAGCAGCCAAACCGGGACTAGCGGGGGCCGCCAGAAGGCCCAGTACTTC	CASSQTGTSGGRQKAQYF	TRBD2	TRBJ2-7	TRBV5-5	-
TGTGCCAGCAGCTCGCCGGGGGGGCAGGAGTTCTTC	CASSSPGGQEFF	TRBD2	TRBJ2-1	TRBV6-2/TRBV6-3	-
TGTGCCAGCAGTTTACAGGGACTAGCGGGTCTTAGACGAGAGCAGTTCTTC	CASSLQGLAGLRREQFF	TRBD2	TRBJ2-1	TRBV27	-
TGTGCCAGCAGACCCGGGACGGATTCCTTCGAGCAGTACTTC	CASRPGTDSFEQYF	-	TRBJ2-7	TRBV7-2	-
TGCAGTGCATCACCCGGGACAGTTTTTCCCGAGCAGTACTTC	CSASPGTVFPEQYF	TRBD1	TRBJ2-7	TRBV20-1	many
TGTGCCAGCAGTTATCAGGGTGTGGGCTACACCTTC	CASSYQGVGYTF	-	TRBJ1-2	TRBV27	-
TGTGCCACCAGCAGGGACAGAACGAACACTGAAGCTTTCTTT	CATSRDRTNTEAFF	-	TRBJ1-1	TRBV15	-
TGCAGCGTTGACCAACAGGGGCGGTGGAACACTGAAGCTTTCTTT	CSVDQQGRWNTEAFF	TRBD1	TRBJ1-1	TRBV29-1	few
TGTGCCAGCACCCCCCGAGCCGAGGGCACAGATACGCAGTATTTT	CASTPRAEGTDTQYF	-	TRBJ2-3	TRBV28	-
TGTGCCAGCAGTTTAACGGGGGTATGGGCCCACGAGCAGTACTTC	CASSLTGVWAHEQYF	-	TRBJ2-7	TRBV12-3/TRBV12-4	few
TGCAGTGCTAGTTATCCAACAGGGACGAGGGAGACCCAGTACTTC	CSASYPTGTRETQYF	-	TRBJ2-5	TRBV20-1	-
TGTGCCAGCAGCCAGTATCGCGGCCTCGGGTACAATGAGCAGTTCTTC	CASSQYRGLGYNEQFF	-	TRBJ2-1	TRBV5-5	-
TGCGCCAGCAGCCAAGTTGAAGGGATTCAGACCCAGTTCTTC	CASSQVEGIQTQFF	-	TRBJ2-1	TRBV4-1	-
TGTGCCAGCAGCTTCGTTGGGGCCGGCACAGATACGCAGTATTTT	CASSFVGAGTDTQYF	-	TRBJ2-3	TRBV7-2	-
TGTGCCAGCAGCCTAAACCCGGGACTGCAAGAGACCCAGTACTTC	CASSLNPGLQETQYF	-	TRBJ2-5	TRBV7-9	few
TGTGCCAGCAGTTCTAGCGGAAGGGCCTACAATGAGCAGTACTTC	CASSSSGRAYNEQYF	TRBD2	TRBJ2-7	TRBV6-5	-
TGTGCCACTCGGGGAGCAGTGTATGAGCAGTTCTTC	CATRGAVYEQFF	-	TRBJ2-1	TRBV19	-
TGTGCCAGCAGATATACAGGGGGAGGACTCGATAATTCACCCCTCCACTTT	CASRYTGGGLDNSPLHF	TRBD1	TRBJ1-6	TRBV7-8	few
TGTGCCACCAGTGACGCCTACGCGGGGGGGATCGGAGATACGCAGTATTTT	CATSDAYAGGIGDTQYF	TRBD2	TRBJ2-3	TRBV24-1	-
TGCGCCAGCAGCTTGGCGCCCCAAGAGACCCAGTACTTC	CASSLAPQETQYF	-	TRBJ2-5	TRBV5-1	many
TGTGCCAGCAGCTTGCAGCTAGCGGGGGGTCAAGAGACCCAGTACTTC	CASSLQLAGGQETQYF	TRBD2	TRBJ2-5	TRBV5-5	few
TGCAGTGCTAGGACTAGCGGGGGAGGAGAGACCCAGTACTTC	CSARTSGGGETQYF	TRBD2	TRBJ2-5	TRBV20-1	few
TGTGCCAGCAGTTTATCTGTGTCCAGTAATCAGCCCCAGCATTTT	CASSLSVSSNQPQHF	-	TRBJ1-5	TRBV28	-
TGTGCCAGCAGACAGGGGGGAGGGGGCTACACCTTC	CASRQGGGGYTF	TRBD1	TRBJ1-2	TRBV12-3/TRBV12-4	few
TGCGCCAGCACGAGCTCCTCTACGGACAATGAGCAGTTCTTC	CASTSSSTDNEQFF	-	TRBJ2-1	TRBV5-1	few
TGTGCCAGCTCACCGGGACAGGAGAACAAAAACATTCAGTACTTC	CASSPGQENKNIQYF	TRBD1	TRBJ2-4	TRBV18	-
TGTGCCAGCAGTTCTACGACAGGGGGATATCAGCCCCAGCATTTT	CASSSTTGGYQPQHF	TRBD1	TRBJ1-5	TRBV6-6	few
TGTGCCAGCAGCCCATGGGACGGATACGAGCAGTACTTC	CASSPWDGYEQYF	-	TRBJ2-7	TRBV5-5	few
TGTGCCAGCAGCCTGGGACATCCCAACGAGCAGTACTTC	CASSLGHPNEQYF	-	TRBJ2-7	TRBV7-2	few
TGTGCCAGCGGGTCCCGGGACAGAACATCAGATACGCAGTATTTT	CASGSRDRTSDTQYF	TRBD1	TRBJ2-3	TRBV12-3/TRBV12-4	-
TGCAGCGTTGGGGAGCGAGGGGCTTGGAGTCTTGGTACGCAGTATTTT	CSVGERGAWSLGTQYF	-	TRBJ2-3	TRBV29-1	-